Listed here is a single TCR beta chain. The antigen remains undetermined. The CDR3 covers 15 residues. Trimming removed 4 bases at V and 6 bases at J, with 18 bases between. The germline CDR1 and CDR2 sequences are SGHTA and FQGNSA. TCRdb redid the calling of the 5' RACE reads with MiXCR, one entry per CDR3 protein. The repertoire has about 390,000 distinct CDR3 sequences, around a sixth of them found once; the top ten carry about 22%. The sample originates from a study of T-cell memory formation after mild COVID-19. Study in general: TCR clusters showed largely donor specificity. Study-wide findings and caveats: Contracting clones, day 15 to 85, had balanced CD4/CD8, and later expanders favored CD4+. CD4+ contracting clones were found mainly in CM and EM, and CD8+ ones in EMRA.

The V and J genes are TRBV7-2 and TRBJ1-2, with D tentatively TRBD1 (5 bases). This receptor was identified in a man younger than 30 who had mild COVID-19 (a few samples of this study predate the infection). Cell type and time point are not known. The sequenced material came from PBMCs or a T cell subset sorted from them (not recorded which). CDR3 nucleotide sequence: TGTGCCAGCAGCTCCATCCGGGGCGCGGGTGATGGCTACACCTTC. Protein product: CASSSIRGAGDGYTF.